This T cell receptor beta chain came from a study of Graves' ophthalmopathy and Graves' hyperthyroidism. Amplification from RNA transcripts yielded the TCR beta CDR3 regions. After a first-round RT-PCR with HTBI primers, a second-round multiplex PCR was run. One entry per CDR3 protein results from TCRdb running MiXCR on the multiplex PCR reads. The sample yields roughly 600,000 distinct CDR3 sequences, less than 40% seen once. Study results and caveats: In blood appeared most of the expanded thyroid clonotypes whose frequency exceeded 0.001. The model's prediction of ophthalmopathy progression had 70.59% sensitivity and roughly 72% specificity.

Ten or more counts support this clonotype. Its cognate antigen is unknown. The CDR3 loop spans 15 amino acids. V was pared by 6 bases and J by 0 bases, with 11 bases between. Germline loops: CDR1 MDHEN, CDR2 SYDVKM. Aged 18 to 65, the patients with hyperthyroidism had under 2 months' duration and were newly diagnosed. Lactation, pregnancy, uncontrolled infections and other autoimmune diseases were all grounds for excluding patients. The V gene is TRBV28, the J gene TRBJ2-2; D might be TRBD2 (5 bases). Specimen: peripheral blood or thyroid tissue (not recorded which). This sequence was found in an adult man with Graves' hyperthyroidism. CDR3 in DNA: TGTGCCAGCAGGAGGAGGCGGGCGAACACCGGGGAGCTGTTTTTT. Translation gives CASRRRRANTGELFF.